This T cell receptor (beta chain) was profiled in a study of blood T cell repertoires in COVID-19. Looked up from germline, CDR1 is DFQATT and CDR2 is SNEGSKA (reference sequence). This CDR3 comprises 15 residues. The ends were cut back, 3 bases at V and 0 bases at J, with 12 bases in the middle. Methods used by the authors: Estimated nucleated cell counts came from reference gene primer amplification. Libraries were prepared by immunoSEQ multiplex PCR; TCRdb keeps only in-frame clonotypes and omits some of them. V, J and clone size were drawn from that table, and D and trimming were deduced from the DNA. The sample holds roughly 47,000 clones, 70% to 90% seen once.

The TCR was taken from a man aged 65-85 years with active COVID-19. The genes are TRBV20-1 and TRBJ1-5; D not certain. Sequenced input: peripheral blood. CDR3 coding DNA: TGCAGTGCTAGTCGGTCGGGGTTTAGCAATCAGCCCCAGCATTTT. It is translated as CSASRSGFSNQPQHF.